Following are 24 T cell receptor beta chains from one sample sequenced in a study of identical twins. One entry per CDR3 protein results from TCRdb running MiXCR on the 5' RACE reads. In the table there are 640,000 or so distinct CDR3 sequences, 6.1% of which are singletons. Sequenced input: naive T cells sorted from blood. The source is a man between 18 and 35 years old in good health.

This clonotype has ten or more counts. The rearrangement uses TRBV5-1 and TRBJ2-3; D may be TRBD2 (5 bases). CDR3 size: 15 residues. V lost 4 bases to trimming and J lost 4 bases, with 16 bases between them. Germline CDR1 is SGHRS and CDR2 is YFSETQ. The CDR3 sequence: CASSAEASLPDTQYF. For the CDR3, the DNA is TGCGCCAGCAGCGCCGAGGCTAGCCTCCCAGATACGCAGTATTTT.

This clonotype was detected a few times. This chain links TRBV6-2 or TRBV6-3 with TRBJ1-5; 7 nucleotides match TRBD1. V was pared by 0 bases and J by 4 bases, with 9 bases of the junction left unmatched. The CDR3 consists of 17 residues. CDR1 and CDR2 (germline): MNHEY, SVGEGT. The chain's CDR3 is CASSYSRGQLGNQPQHF. CDR3 nucleotides: TGTGCCAGCAGTTACTCGAGGGGACAGTTGGGAAATCAGCCCCAGCATTTT.

This clonotype came up a few times. V is TRBV30 and J is TRBJ2-1; no clear D gene. Between the trimmed V and J ends, which lost 3 bases and 9 bases, there was a span of 24 bases. This CDR3 contains 16 residues. Germline CDR1 reads GTSNPN; CDR2 reads SVGIG (reference sequence). In nucleotides, the CDR3 is TGTGCCTGGAGGGATGAACGGTGGCCCAATGTCGGTGAGCAGTTCTTC. Protein product: CAWRDERWPNVGEQFF.

The chain carries TRBV4-1 and TRBJ2-7; D gene ambiguous. V lost 6 bases and J lost 0, with 12 bases in between. The CDR3 is made up of 14 amino acids. Germline CDR1 MGHRA, CDR2 YSYEKL. Here the CDR3 DNA reads TGCGCCAGCAGTCCCAATCGACTCTCCTACGAGCAGTACGTC. Protein: CASSPNRLSYEQYV.

This clonotype was counted a few times. The J gene is TRBJ2-6, the V gene TRBV12-3 or TRBV12-4; D may be TRBD2 (5 bases). CDR3 length equals 14 residues. Trimming pared 10 bases from V and 0 bases from J, leaving 10 bases between. The CDR3 loop is CATRADSGANVLTF. CDR3 DNA: TGTGCCACGAGGGCCGACTCTGGGGCCAACGTCCTGACTTTC.

This clonotype was seen many times. V and J are TRBV20-1 and TRBJ2-1; D remains unclear. In germline, CDR1 is DFQATT, CDR2 SNEGSKA (reference sequence). Deletions cut 7 bases from V and 8 bases from J, with 15 bases between. The CDR3 is made up of 12 amino acids. CDR3 sequence (DNA): TGCAGTGTGAGTGACTCCAATCATGAGCAGTTCTTC. Its protein is CSVSDSNHEQFF.

This rearrangement joins TRBV19 to TRBJ1-1, with TRBD1 as a possible D gene (6 bases). Germline V lookup: CDR1 LNHDA, CDR2 SQIVND (reference sequence). This CDR3 contains 15 residues. Trimming pared 5 bases from V and 0 bases from J, leaving 13 bases between. The CDR3, as DNA: TGTGCCAGTAGTCCAACAGACAGGATGAACACTGAAGCTTTCTTT. Translated: CASSPTDRMNTEAFF.

The table lists this clonotype with many counts. The rearrangement links TRBV30 to TRBJ2-1, with a tentative D call TRBD2 (7 bases). V dropped 0 bases and J dropped 7 bases, with 13 bases sitting between them. Germline V CDR1 and CDR2: GTSNPN, SVGIG (reference sequence). This CDR3 has 14 residues. The CDR3 DNA reads TGTGCCTGGAGTGTAAGGGGGGGGGCAAATGAGCAGTTCTTC. It specifies CAWSVRGGANEQFF.

This clonotype was picked up a small number of times. The chain uses TRBV2 and TRBJ2-7; TRBD1 matches at 8 bases. With V trimmed by 7 bases and J by 0 bases, 8 bases remained unmatched. CDR1 is SNHLY and CDR2 is FYNNEI in the germline V gene. The CDR3 loop spans 15 amino acids. CDR3 DNA sequence: TGTGCCAGCATTTCCGGGACAGGATACTCCTACGAGCAGTACGTC. It yields the protein CASISGTGYSYEQYV.

The chain combines TRBV5-1 with TRBJ2-5; perhaps TRBD2 as D (6 bases). There are 15 residues in the CDR3. Germline V lookup: CDR1 SGHRS, CDR2 YFSETQ. With 4 bases removed from V and 3 bases from J, the gap between germline ends came to 16 bases. The CDR3 here is CASSPTNRLEETQYF. CDR3 nucleotides: TGCGCCAGCAGCCCTACGAACCGACTAGAAGAGACCCAGTACTTC. The whole variable domain, remainder taken from reference TRBV5-1 and TRBJ2-5, is KAGVTQTPRYLIKTRGQQVTLSCSPISGHRSVSWYQQTPGQGLQFLFEYFSETQRNKGNFPGRFSGRQFSNSRSEMNVSTLELGDSALYLCASSPTNRLEETQYFGPGTRLLVL.

This clonotype was detected only once. A read error may explain this, as a much larger clone is one base away. The chain employs TRBV27 and TRBJ2-1; 8 bases fit TRBD1. Per germline, CDR1 MNHEY and CDR2 SMNVEV (reference sequence). The CDR3 extends over 15 amino acids. The CDR3 DNA follows: TGTTCCAGCAGTCAGCGACAGGGGCTTTACAATGAGCAGTTCTTC. Translating it yields CSSSQRQGLYNEQFF.

On this clonotype: This clone may be a read error of a much larger clone one base away. The chain joins TRBV13 to TRBJ2-7, with D possibly matching TRBD2 (5 bases). V lost 2 bases, J lost 2 bases, and 10 bases lay in between. Germline V gives CDR1 PRHDT, CDR2 FYEKMQ (reference sequence). This CDR3 comprises 14 residues. CDR3 amino acids: CASSLRLAPYEQYF. The DNA for the CDR3 is TGTGCCAGCAGCTTACGGCTAGCCCCCTACGAGCAGTACTTC.

This clonotype was recorded at least ten times. V usage is TRBV7-9 and J usage is TRBJ1-2; perhaps TRBD1 as D (5 bases). V lost 0 bases, J lost 1 base, and 9 bases lay in between. Germline CDR1 is SEHNR and CDR2 is FQNEAQ (reference sequence). This CDR3 contains 15 residues. CDR3 DNA: TGTGCCAGCAGCTTAGCAGGGGCCCTTAACTATGGCTACACCTTC. This gives the protein CASSLAGALNYGYTF.

This clonotype turned up a few times. The chain links TRBV27 to TRBJ2-7, with 8 bases identical to TRBD2. Per germline, CDR1 MNHEY and CDR2 SMNVEV (reference sequence). V was pared by 4 bases and J by 0 bases, with 5 bases of the junction left unmatched. The CDR3 spans 15 residues. This chain's CDR3 is CASSYTSGVSYEQYF. In DNA, the CDR3 is TGTGCCAGCAGTTATACTAGCGGTGTCTCCTACGAGCAGTACTTC.

The chain is built from TRBV27 and TRBJ2-1, with D perhaps matching TRBD2 (5 bases). Per germline, CDR1 MNHEY and CDR2 SMNVEV (reference sequence). The CDR3 extends over 13 amino acids. Trimming cost V 3 bases and J 5 bases, with 8 bases left between them. The CDR3 spells CASSFTSNNEQFF. CDR3 sequence (DNA): TGTGCCAGCAGTTTTACTAGTAACAATGAGCAGTTCTTC.

The chain uses TRBV2 and TRBJ1-5, with D possibly TRBD1 on 6 matching bases. Germline values: CDR1 SNHLY, CDR2 FYNNEI. The CDR3 is made up of 14 amino acids. Trimming shortened V by 7 bases and J by 4 bases, and 14 bases separated the two germline ends. The CDR3 loop reads CASNVDRTNQPQHF. Written as DNA, the CDR3 is TGTGCCAGCAACGTAGACAGGACAAATCAGCCCCAGCATTTT.

The CDR3 DNA sequence: TGTGCCAGCAGCTTGGGGGGACCAGCGGGAGTCGATTACGAGCAGTACTTC. The encoded protein is CASSLGGPAGVDYEQYF. The genes are TRBV7-9 and TRBJ2-7; 8 nucleotides agree with TRBD2. Germline CDR1 is SEHNR and CDR2 is FQNEAQ (reference sequence). The CDR3 totals 17 residues. V dropped 3 bases and J dropped 4; count of bases not matched to a gene: 14.

The V and J genes are TRBV7-6 and TRBJ1-3, with 7 bases lining up with TRBD1. The junction had 13 bases not matched to a gene; V was cut back by 5 bases and J by 0 bases. Germline V CDR1 and CDR2: SGHVS, FNYEAQ. The length of the CDR3 is 18 residues. CDR3 region: CASSPRQGGRNSGNTIYF. In DNA form, the CDR3 reads TGTGCCAGCAGCCCGCGACAGGGAGGGAGGAACTCTGGAAACACCATATATTTT. The full variable domain, its missing parts supplied by reference TRBV7-6 and TRBJ1-3, is GAGVSQSPRYKVTKRGQDVALRCDPISGHVSLYWYRQALGQGPEFLTYFNYEAQQDKSGLPNDRFSAERPEGSISTLTIQRTEQRDSAMYRCASSPRQGGRNSGNTIYFGEGSWLTVV.

This clonotype was recorded many times. The rearrangement links TRBV5-1 to TRBJ2-1; D remains unclear. The CDR3 length is 13 residues. The V gene's germline CDR1 is SGHRS and CDR2 YFSETQ. Trimming removed 0 bases from V and 7 bases from J, with 8 bases in between. CDR3 sequence reads: CASSLVTGNEQFF. In DNA form, the CDR3 reads TGCGCCAGCAGCTTGGTTACTGGTAATGAGCAGTTCTTC.

This clonotype was detected a few times. The chain joins TRBV27 to TRBJ2-1; D gene unclear. There are 15 residues in the CDR3. Trimming took off 1 base at V and 5 bases at J, with 12 bases between the two ends. Germline-derived CDR1 and CDR2 are MNHEY and SMNVEV (reference sequence). The CDR3, as DNA: TGTGCCAGCAGTTTATTGTCGAGCGCCCACAATGAGCAGTTCTTC. Protein sequence: CASSLLSSAHNEQFF.

This clonotype was recorded at least ten times. The chain employs TRBV10-2 and TRBJ2-1, with D unclear. V was pared by 8 bases and J by 9 bases, with 5 bases between. This CDR3 contains 9 residues. Germline V lookup: CDR1 WSHSY, CDR2 SAAADI. In DNA form, the CDR3 reads TGCGCCAGCGGGGTTGAGCAGTTCTTC. It translates to CASGVEQFF.

In its sample, this clonotype was seen many times. The rearrangement uses TRBV4-1 and TRBJ1-2; D not resolved. There are 13 residues in the CDR3. The V end lost 6 bases, the J end lost 4 bases, and 12 bases lay between the germline ends. Germline loops: CDR1 MGHRA, CDR2 YSYEKL. CDR3 residues: CASSPRQSYGYTF. CDR3 nucleotides: TGCGCCAGCAGTCCGCGGCAGTCCTATGGCTACACCTTC.

The chain couples TRBV3-1 to TRBJ2-1; TRBD2 is a possible D gene (5 bases). CDR1 is LGHDT and CDR2 is YNNKEL in the germline V gene (reference sequence). The CDR3 extends over 15 amino acids. The V and J ends lost 1 base and 6 bases respectively, with 13 bases between them. The chain's CDR3 is CASSQVRSLANEQFF. CDR3 in DNA: TGTGCCAGCAGCCAAGTCCGATCTCTAGCCAATGAGCAGTTCTTC.

This sequence joins TRBV30 and TRBJ1-3; D is undetermined. The length of the CDR3 is 15 residues. Per the germline V gene, CDR1 is GTSNPN and CDR2 is SVGIG (reference sequence). With 4 bases removed from V and 0 bases from J, the gap between germline ends came to 13 bases. The DNA for the CDR3 is TGTGCCTGGAAGTCCCCCGGGAGCTCTGGAAACACCATATATTTT. Encoded protein: CAWKSPGSSGNTIYF.